The next 21 T cell receptor beta chains were all read from a single sample in a study of cytomegalovirus exposure and HLA in healthy donors. Vbeta (60) and Jbeta (13) primers were used in the PCR. Some clones are missing from TCRdb's copy, which holds only in-frame ones; the method was immunoSEQ multiplex PCR. The repertoire consists of fewer than 150,000 clones, with 77% occurring once and the leading ten covering 4.5% to 6%. The sample consisted of PBMCs. The receptors stem from a woman aged 50 to 60 in good health and CMV-seronegative.

Here the CDR3 DNA reads TGTGCCAGCAGTTACTCGGGCAGGGGGAAGGCTGGCTACACCTTC. As protein: CASSYSGRGKAGYTF. The V gene is TRBV6-5, the J gene TRBJ1-2, with TRBD1 matching over 7 bases. V lost 0 bases and J lost 7; bases outside the gene matches: 8. The length of the CDR3 is 15 residues. From germline, CDR1 is MNHEY and CDR2 SVGAGI.

CDR3 region: CASSLVAGGIYDTQYF. CDR3 DNA: TGTGCCAGCAGCTTGGTGGCGGGGGGGATTTATGATACGCAGTATTTT. The chain uses TRBV5-4 and TRBJ2-3; 9 nucleotides agree with TRBD2. V lost 0 bases to trimming and J lost 6 bases; unmatched junction nucleotides: 8. CDR1 and CDR2 (germline): SGHNT, YYREEE (reference sequence). The CDR3 length is 16 residues.

This clone was found a few times. V usage is TRBV11-2 and J usage is TRBJ2-1, with TRBD1 matching 11 bases. V lost 5 bases, J lost 8 bases, and 5 bases stayed unmatched. This CDR3 has 14 residues. Germline CDR1 reads SGHAT; CDR2 reads FQNNGV. The CDR3 DNA reads as TGTGCCAGCAGCCAAGGACAGGGGGCCCATGAGCAGTTCTTC. Its protein is CASSQGQGAHEQFF.

V is TRBV18 and J is TRBJ1-6; 7 bases agree with TRBD1. The germline V gene has CDR1 KGHSH and CDR2 LQKENI. The CDR3 runs 14 residues. The V segment lost 2 bases and the J segment 5 bases; nucleotides outside the gene matches: 0. CDR3 loop: CASSPGQDNSPLHF. The CDR3, as DNA: TGTGCCAGCTCACCAGGACAGGATAATTCACCCCTCCACTTT.

The chain has TRBV10-3 and TRBJ2-5, with 14 bases fitting TRBD2. The CDR3 has 15 residues. The V gene's germline CDR1 is ENHRY and CDR2 SYGVKD. Trimming took 4 bases from V and 5 from J; bases not matched to a gene: 3. CDR3 DNA: TGTGCCATCAGTGGGACTAGCGGGGGGCGGGAGACCCAGTACTTC. Translated: CAISGTSGGRETQYF.

The V and J genes are TRBV6-6 and TRBJ1-3; maybe TRBD1 (6 bases). The CDR3 is 12 amino acids. Germline V gene data show CDR1 as MNHNY and CDR2 as SVGAGI (reference sequence). With 11 bases removed from V and 1 base from J, the gap between germline ends came to 9 bases. The CDR3 sequence: CAGGGSGNTIYF. In DNA, the CDR3 is TGTGCCGGGGGCGGTTCTGGAAACACCATATATTTT.

V usage is TRBV25-1 and J usage is TRBJ1-1; a possible D gene is TRBD1 (6 bases). Looked up from germline, CDR1 is MGHDK and CDR2 is SYGVNS. This CDR3 has 15 residues. V was cut by 4 bases and J by 5 bases, with 17 bases left in between. This CDR3 reads CASSGGHSLWTEAFF. CDR3 in DNA: TGTGCCAGCAGTGGGGGACACAGTCTGTGGACTGAAGCTTTCTTT.

The rearrangement uses TRBV10-3 and TRBJ2-2, with a possible D match to TRBD2 (5 bases). The CDR3 extends over 15 amino acids. Trimming removed 2 bases from V and 1 base from J, with 8 bases in between. Per the germline V gene, CDR1 is ENHRY and CDR2 is SYGVKD. This CDR3 reads CAISEIGVNTGELFF. CDR3 in DNA: TGTGCCATCAGTGAGATCGGGGTGAACACCGGGGAGCTGTTTTTT.

J is TRBJ2-7 and V is TRBV6-1; D gene uncertain. There are 11 residues in the CDR3. V shed 7 bases and J shed 5 bases, with 9 bases lying between them. CDR1 and CDR2 (germline): MNHNS, SASEGT. The CDR3 sequence is CASIRTHEQYF. CDR3 sequence (DNA): TGTGCCAGCATCAGAACCCACGAGCAGTACTTC.

The chain recombines TRBV20-1 with TRBJ2-1; no firm D call. Germline lookup yields CDR1 DFQATT and CDR2 SNEGSKA (reference sequence). Deletions cut 7 bases from V and 0 bases from J, with 4 bases between. The CDR3 length is 11 residues. CDR3 DNA sequence: TGCAGTGTCAGCTCCTACAATGAGCAGTTCTTC. As protein: CSVSSYNEQFF.

The chain carries TRBV6-6 and TRBJ1-6, with D possibly matching TRBD1 (6 bases). V lost 2 bases to trimming and J lost 9 bases, with 14 bases between them. The CDR3 length is 15 residues. Looked up from germline, CDR1 is MNHNY and CDR2 is SVGAGI (reference sequence). The CDR3 DNA is TGTGCCAGCAGTTACGAGGACAGCTCGCTTTCACCCCTCCACTTT. Translation gives CASSYEDSSLSPLHF.

The chain links TRBV14 to TRBJ2-2, with 13 bases matching TRBD2. Germline CDR1 is SGHDN and CDR2 is FVKESK. V shed 3 bases and J 6 bases; nucleotides not matched to a gene: 16. CDR3 size: 20 residues. The CDR3 is CASSQTPPGLAGSRAGELFF. In nucleotides, the CDR3 is TGTGCCAGCAGCCAGACGCCTCCGGGACTAGCGGGGAGTAGGGCCGGGGAGCTGTTTTTT. The full variable domain, rest sourced from reference TRBV14 and TRBJ2-2, is EAGVTQFPSHSVIEKGQTVTLRCDPISGHDNLYWYRRVMGKEIKFLLHFVKESKQDESGMPNNRFLAERTGGTYSTLKVQPAELEDSGVYFCASSQTPPGLAGSRAGELFFGEGSRLTVL.

This chain joins TRBV10-3 and TRBJ1-5; D is unresolved. Germline CDR1 and CDR2: ENHRY and SYGVKD. Trimming stripped 4 bases from V and 3 bases from J, with 13 bases between. CDR3 length equals 15 residues. The CDR3 sequence is CAISVESGSNQPQHF. CDR3 DNA: TGTGCCATCAGTGTGGAATCGGGATCCAATCAGCCCCAGCATTTT.

The V call is TRBV9, the J call TRBJ2-2, with D possibly TRBD2 on 6 matching bases. The CDR3 consists of 16 residues. The V gene lost 2 bases and the J gene lost 4 bases, with 15 bases spanning the gap. The germline CDR1 and CDR2 sequences are SGDLS and YYNGEE. The CDR3 coding sequence is TGTGCCAGCAGCGTTACGGGACGGGGAGGCACCGGGGAGCTGTTTTTT. Translated: CASSVTGRGGTGELFF.

A single count supports this clone. This rearrangement joins TRBV6-6 to TRBJ2-2; possibly TRBD2 for D (6 bases). CDR3 length: 16 amino acids. V dropped 0 bases and J dropped 6 bases, with 14 bases sitting between them. Germline loops: CDR1 MNHNY, CDR2 SVGAGI (reference sequence). The DNA of the CDR3 is TGTGCCAGCAGTTACTCGGGGACGGGGGTCGCCGGGGAGCTGTTTTTT. The encoded protein is CASSYSGTGVAGELFF.

This clone was seen a few times. CDR3 coding DNA: TGTGCCAGCTCACCTCCGACAGGGGAGGGAGAAAAACTGTTTTTT. This sequence encodes CASSPPTGEGEKLFF. J is TRBJ1-4 and V is TRBV18; 8 nucleotides align to TRBD1. After removal of 3 bases from V and 8 bases from J, the junction contained 8 bases not matched to a gene. The CDR3 covers 15 residues. CDR1 and CDR2 from the germline V gene are KGHSH and LQKENI. The variable domain in full, with the rest retrieved from reference TRBV18 and TRBJ1-4, is NAGVMQNPRHLVRRRGQEARLRCSPMKGHSHVYWYRQLPEEGLKFMVYLQKENIIDESGMPKERFSAEFPKEGPSILRIQQVVRGDSAAYFCASSPPTGEGEKLFFGSGTQLSVL.

The chain employs TRBV27 and TRBJ1-1; D unresolved. CDR3 length: 13 amino acids. Between the trimmed V and J ends, which lost 4 bases and 4 bases, there was a span of 10 bases. CDR1 and CDR2 from the germline V gene are MNHEY and SMNVEV (reference sequence). Here the CDR3 reads CASSSRGSTEAFF. Written as DNA, the CDR3 is TGTGCCAGCAGTTCTCGGGGTAGCACTGAAGCTTTCTTT.

The chain joins TRBV19 to TRBJ1-1; 7 bases match TRBD1. Germline V gives CDR1 LNHDA, CDR2 SQIVND (reference sequence). The CDR3 runs to 13 residues. The junction had 2 bases not matched to a gene; V was cut back by 1 base and J by 6 bases. CDR3 amino acids: CASSIAGTAEAFF. The CDR3 DNA reads TGTGCCAGTAGTATAGCCGGGACAGCTGAAGCTTTCTTT.

The CDR3 nucleotides are TGCGCCAGCAGCCATTCACCGGGACAGGGTTCCTATAATTCACCCCTCCACTTT. Its translation: CASSHSPGQGSYNSPLHF. The rearrangement joins TRBV4-1 to TRBJ1-6, with 9 bases that match TRBD1. The germline V gene has CDR1 MGHRA and CDR2 YSYEKL. This CDR3 is built from 18 residues. V lost 3 bases to trimming and J lost 1 base; unmatched junction nucleotides: 7.

The rearrangement links TRBV9 to TRBJ2-1; 8 nucleotides align to TRBD2. Losses at the gene ends were 1 base for V and 3 bases for J; bases not matched to a gene: 24. The CDR3 contains 22 residues. CDR1 and CDR2 (germline): SGDLS, YYNGEE. The CDR3 loop is CASSVRPGDWGVGSGVYNEQFF. Here the CDR3 DNA reads TGTGCCAGCAGCGTAAGACCAGGGGACTGGGGGGTTGGTAGCGGGGTCTACAATGAGCAGTTCTTC.

J is TRBJ1-1 and V is TRBV6-1, with 7 bases matching TRBD1. Looked up from germline, CDR1 is MNHNS and CDR2 is SASEGT. Losses at the gene ends were 5 bases for V and 1 base for J; bases not matched to a gene: 7. CDR3 length: 15 residues. CDR3 in DNA: TGTGCCAGCAGTCAGGGGGTCTTCGGGAACACTGAAGCTTTCTTT. Amino acid sequence: CASSQGVFGNTEAFF.